This TCR beta chain came from a study of regulatory T cells in long-lasting Graves disease. This clonotype was detected many times. The target antigen is unknown. Both iRepertoire HTBI primers and Arm-PCR of CDR3 regions were used to build the TCR beta libraries. TCRdb passed the multiplex PCR reads through MiXCR, listing each CDR3 protein once. The data contain 550,000 to 700,000 distinct CDR3 sequences, 15% to 20% of them singletons. The CDR3 extends over 13 amino acids. The germline V and J ends were trimmed by 4 bases and 5 bases, with 10 bases remaining between them. Per germline, CDR1 SGHTA and CDR2 FQGTGA. The study's findings and limits: Sample size, which was small, may have reduced accuracy.

Time point reported: newly diagnosed GD, antithyroid drugs for less than 3 months. Extracted RNA from PBMCs served as the source of the TCR library. These same data were also listed under a study on T cells in Graves' hyperthyroidism and ophthalmopathy. In that study: Initially, a first-round RT-PCR of the TCR CDR3 employed the HTBI primer set.

The clonotype was recovered from a man aged 18 to 35 with Graves disease. The rearrangement joins TRBV7-3 to TRBJ2-3, with D maybe TRBD2 (5 bases). The sequenced sample was peripheral blood mononuclear cells (PBMCs), obtained at new diagnosis, from a patient treated with antithyroid drugs. CDR3 loop: CASSSPGKDTQYF. Here the CDR3 DNA reads TGTGCCAGCAGCTCACCGGGGAAAGATACGCAGTATTTT.